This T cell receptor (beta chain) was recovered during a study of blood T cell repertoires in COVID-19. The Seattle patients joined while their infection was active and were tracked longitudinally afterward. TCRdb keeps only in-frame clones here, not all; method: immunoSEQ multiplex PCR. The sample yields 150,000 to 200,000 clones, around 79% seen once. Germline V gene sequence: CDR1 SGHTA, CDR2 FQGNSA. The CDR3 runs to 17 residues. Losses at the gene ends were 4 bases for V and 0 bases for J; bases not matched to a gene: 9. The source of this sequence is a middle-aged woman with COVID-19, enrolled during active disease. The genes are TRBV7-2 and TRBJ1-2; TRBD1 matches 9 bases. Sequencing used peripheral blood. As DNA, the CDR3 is TGTGCCAGCAGCTCATTCCACAGGGGGCGGGCTAACTATGGCTACACCTTC. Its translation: CASSSFHRGRANYGYTF.